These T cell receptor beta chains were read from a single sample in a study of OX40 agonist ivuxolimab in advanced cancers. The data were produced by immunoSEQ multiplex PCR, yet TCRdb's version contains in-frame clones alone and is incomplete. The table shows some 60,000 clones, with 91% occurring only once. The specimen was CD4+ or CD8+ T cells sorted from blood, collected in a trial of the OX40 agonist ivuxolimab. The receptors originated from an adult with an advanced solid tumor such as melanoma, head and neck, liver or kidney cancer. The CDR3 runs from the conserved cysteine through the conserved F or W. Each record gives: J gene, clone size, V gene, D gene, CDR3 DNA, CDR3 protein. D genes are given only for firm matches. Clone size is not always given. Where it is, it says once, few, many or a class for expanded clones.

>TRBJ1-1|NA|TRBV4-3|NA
TGCGCCAGCAGCCAAGCCAGAGGGGCCCGAGTGGAAGCTTTCTTT
CASSQARGARVEAFF
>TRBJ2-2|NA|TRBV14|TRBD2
TGTGCCAGCAGCCAAGAGGACCAACCGGGACTAAAGAACACCGGGGAGCTGTTTTTT
CASSQEDQPGLKNTGELFF
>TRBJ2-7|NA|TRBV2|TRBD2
TGTGCCAGCAGTGAGGGCGGGTTAGTAGCGGGATCAAGCTCCTACGAGCAGTACTTC
CASSEGGLVAGSSSYEQYF
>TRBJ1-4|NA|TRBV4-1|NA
TGCGCCAGCAGCCGGACTCGGGGTCCGGACGGAGTTAATGAAAAACTGTTTTTT
CASSRTRGPDGVNEKLFF
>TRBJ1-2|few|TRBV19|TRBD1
TGTGCCAGTAGACAGGGGAGAGTGAACTATGGCTACACCTTC
CASRQGRVNYGYTF
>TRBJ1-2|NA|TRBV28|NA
TGTGCCAGCAGTAGTCGGAAGGTATATGGCTACACCTTC
CASSSRKVYGYTF
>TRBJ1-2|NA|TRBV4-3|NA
TGCGCCAGCAGCCCGACGTCTGGACAAGTCGATGGCTACACCTTC
CASSPTSGQVDGYTF
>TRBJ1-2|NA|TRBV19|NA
TGTGCCAGTAGTATTAGGGCCCCTGGGGGGAACTATGGCTACACCTTC
CASSIRAPGGNYGYTF
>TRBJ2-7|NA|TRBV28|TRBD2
TGTGCCAGCAGTTTATGGTGGGCGGGAGGGACCTACGAGCAGTACTTC
CASSLWWAGGTYEQYF
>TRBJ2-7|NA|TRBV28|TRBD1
TGTGCCAGCAGTTTACTGGGACAGGGTTGGGAGCAGTACTTC
CASSLLGQGWEQYF
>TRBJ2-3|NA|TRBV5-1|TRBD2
TGCGCCAGCAGCACCAGGACTAGCGGAGGGGGAACAGATACGCAGTATTTT
CASSTRTSGGGTDTQYF
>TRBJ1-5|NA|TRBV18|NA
TGTGCCAGCTCACCCCAGGGTAACAATCAGCCCCAGCATTTT
CASSPQGNNQPQHF
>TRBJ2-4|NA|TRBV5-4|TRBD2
TGTGCCAGCAGCGCAGCGGGAGGTCAGTGGGGCAAAAACATTCAGTACTTC
CASSAAGGQWGKNIQYF
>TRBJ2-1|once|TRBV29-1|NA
TGCAGCGTTCGAACCTACAATGAGCAGTTCTTC
CSVRTYNEQFF
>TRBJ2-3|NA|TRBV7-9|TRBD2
TGTGCCAGCAGCTTAAGCCGACTAGCGAGACGGGCAGATACGCAGTATTTT
CASSLSRLARRADTQYF
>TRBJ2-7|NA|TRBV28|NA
TGTGCCAGCAAGACTGGGGGGGCCGTAAGGGCCTACGAGCAGTACTTC
CASKTGGAVRAYEQYF
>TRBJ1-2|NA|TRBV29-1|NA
TGCAGCGACGACTATGGCTACACCTTC
CSDDYGYTF
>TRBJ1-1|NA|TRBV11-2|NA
TGTGCCAGCAGCTTACGGGGGCCGTACACTGAAGCTTTCTTT
CASSLRGPYTEAFF
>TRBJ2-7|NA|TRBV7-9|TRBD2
TGTGCCAGCAGCTTAATGGAGCGGGAGGGCACCTACGAGCAGTACTTC
CASSLMEREGTYEQYF
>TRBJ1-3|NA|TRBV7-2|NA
TGTGCCAGCAGCCCGCAGACAGGCCCTGGAAACACCATATATTTT
CASSPQTGPGNTIYF
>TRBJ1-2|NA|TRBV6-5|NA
TGTGCCAGCAGTTACGAGGCCTATGGCTACACCTTC
CASSYEAYGYTF
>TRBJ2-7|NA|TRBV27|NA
TGTGCCCGGCGGGACACAAGCTCCTACGAGCAGTACTTC
CARRDTSSYEQYF
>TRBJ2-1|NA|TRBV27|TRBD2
TGTGCCAGCAGTTCCATAGCGGGAAATGAGCAGTTCTTC
CASSSIAGNEQFF
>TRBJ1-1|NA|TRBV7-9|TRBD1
TGTGCCAGCAGCTCACAGACAGGGGGGACTGAAGCTTTCTTT
CASSSQTGGTEAFF
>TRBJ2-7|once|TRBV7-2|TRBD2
TGTGCCAGCAGCTCCAGGACTAGCGGGACTTACGAGCAGTACTTC
CASSSRTSGTYEQYF
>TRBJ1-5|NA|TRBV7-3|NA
TGTGCCAGCAGCTTATCGTCACAGGGAATAAGACAGCCCCAGCATTTT
CASSLSSQGIRQPQHF
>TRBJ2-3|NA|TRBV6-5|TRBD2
TGTGCCAGCAGTTCTCAGACTAGCGGGAGTAGGGATACGCAGTATTTT
CASSSQTSGSRDTQYF
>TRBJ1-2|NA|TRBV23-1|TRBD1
TGCGCCAGCAGTCCCTCCGGACAGGGCTATAACTATGGCTACACCTTC
CASSPSGQGYNYGYTF
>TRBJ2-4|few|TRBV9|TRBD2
TGTGCCAGCAGCGCGGGACTAGCGTATGAAAACATTCAGTACTTC
CASSAGLAYENIQYF